The sequence of this TCR beta chain was determined in a study of CD8 T cells in Susac syndrome. After extraction with the RNeasy kit, roughly 0.5 to 1 ug of the RNA was reverse transcribed using random hexamers. immunoSEQ multiplex PCR amplified TCR beta CDR3 across 54 Vbeta, 13 Jbeta. Via MiXCR, TCRdb re-called the immunoSEQ multiplex PCR reads, giving one row per CDR3 protein. Of 400,000 or so distinct CDR3 sequences listed, around 85% are singletons. Control patients had untreated stable or active relapsing-remitting multiple sclerosis by revised McDonald criteria. Bulk CD8+ and CD4+ cells came from magnetic negative isolation; CD8+ TEMRA by FACS. Germline-derived CDR1 and CDR2 are LGHNA and YNFKEQ. Trimming removed 0 bases at V and 0 bases at J, with 8 bases between. The CDR3 is 15 residues long.

Sequenced: CD8+ T cells from PBMCs. The origin of this receptor is a human donor with multiple sclerosis. The rearrangement uses TRBV4-2 and TRBJ1-2; D possibly corresponds to TRBD1 (5 bases). For the CDR3, the DNA is TGTGCCAGCAGCCAAGACACGGACACTAACTATGGCTACACCTTC. This translates into CASSQDTDTNYGYTF.